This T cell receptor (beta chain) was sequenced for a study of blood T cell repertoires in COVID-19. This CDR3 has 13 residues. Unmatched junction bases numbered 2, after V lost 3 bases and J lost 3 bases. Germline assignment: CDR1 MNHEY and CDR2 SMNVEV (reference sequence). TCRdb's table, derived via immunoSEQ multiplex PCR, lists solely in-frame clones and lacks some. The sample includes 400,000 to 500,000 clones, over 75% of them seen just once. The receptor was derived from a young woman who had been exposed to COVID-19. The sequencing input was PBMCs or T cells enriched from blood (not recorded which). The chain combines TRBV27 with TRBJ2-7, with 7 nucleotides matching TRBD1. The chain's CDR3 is CASSFWDSYEQYF. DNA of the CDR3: TGTGCCAGCAGTTTCTGGGACAGCTACGAGCAGTACTTC.